A single sample is the source of the 18 T cell receptor beta chains below, sequenced in a study of Graves' ophthalmopathy and Graves' hyperthyroidism (dated by TCRdb to the late 2010s). Data came from an Illumina HiSeq 2000. For repertoire sequencing, TCR beta CDR3 regions were amplified from RNA transcripts. A first-round RT-PCR used HTBI primers with the Qiagen OneStep RT-PCR kit, followed by a second-round multiplex PCR, size selection and purification. The public reads were reprocessed in TCRdb via fastp at Q25 and MiXCR, keeping in-frame beta chains. A single entry per CDR3 protein holds the most common genes and DNA from its merged rows. The sample yields some 360,000 distinct CDR3 sequences; roughly 15% were counted once. The ten most abundant clones make up roughly 2.6% of the sample. Specimen: peripheral blood. The source is an adult woman with stable Graves' hyperthyroidism.

This clonotype appeared many times. The chain has TRBV20-1 and TRBJ2-5; TRBD2 aligns across 10 bases. V trimming: 3 bases; J trimming: 6 bases; junction bases outside the gene matches: 7. The CDR3 has 14 residues. Germline-derived CDR1 and CDR2 are DFQATT and SNEGSKA (reference sequence). CDR3 sequence: CSASVAGGRKTQYF. In nucleotides, the CDR3 is TGCAGTGCTAGTGTAGCGGGAGGTAGAAAGACCCAGTACTTC.

This clonotype was counted ten times or more. The gene calls are TRBV29-1 and TRBJ2-4, with TRBD1 matching 7 bases. Losses at the gene ends were 6 bases for V and 1 base for J; bases not matched to a gene: 9. The CDR3 consists of 15 residues. Germline CDR1 SQVTM, CDR2 ANQGSEA. The CDR3 bases are TGCAGCGTCCGAGGGACAGCCCGCGCCAAAAACATTCAGTACTTC. It encodes CSVRGTARAKNIQYF.

This clonotype was observed many times. This chain joins TRBV19 and TRBJ1-1; D is perhaps TRBD1 (5 bases). The CDR3 is 14 amino acids. From germline, CDR1 is LNHDA and CDR2 SQIVND (reference sequence). V was pared by 6 bases and J by 0 bases, with 11 bases between. The chain's CDR3 is CASSQGHLNTEAFF. The CDR3 DNA reads TGTGCCAGTAGCCAAGGACACCTGAACACTGAAGCTTTCTTT.

This clonotype showed up many times. This chain uses TRBV7-2 with TRBJ2-7, with 7 positions matching TRBD2. The CDR3 consists of 15 residues. Germline-derived CDR1 and CDR2 are SGHTA and FQGNSA. With V trimmed by 0 bases and J by 3 bases, 5 bases remained unmatched. CDR3 DNA: TGTGCCAGCAGCTTAGCGCGTTCTAGCGGCTACGAGCAGTACTTC. It specifies CASSLARSSGYEQYF.

This clonotype appeared many times. The J gene is TRBJ2-7, the V gene TRBV28, with 7 bases that match TRBD2. This CDR3 has 18 amino acids. The junction had 14 bases not matched to a gene; V was cut back by 3 bases and J by 0 bases. CDR1 MDHEN and CDR2 SYDVKM come from the germline V gene. The CDR3 coding sequence is TGTGCCAGCAGTTTCCCTTTGACTCCTAGCGGTAGCTCCTACGAGCAGTACTTC. This translates into CASSFPLTPSGSSYEQYF.

CDR3 coding DNA: TGTGCCAGCAGCCGAGGGACAGGTTATAGCAATCAGCCCCAGCATTTT. It translates to CASSRGTGYSNQPQHF. The rearrangement links TRBV28 to TRBJ1-5; 8 bases fit TRBD1. The CDR3 extends over 16 amino acids. V gave up 6 bases and J gave up 0 bases; unmatched junction bases: 7. The germline V gene encodes CDR1 MDHEN and CDR2 SYDVKM.

At least ten counts were recorded for this clonotype. V gene TRBV30 combines with J gene TRBJ2-4, with TRBD2 matching over 10 bases. The CDR3 sequence is 15 residues long. The V gene end was trimmed by 2 bases and the J gene end by 8 bases; junction bases not matched to a gene: 9. Per germline, CDR1 GTSNPN and CDR2 SVGIG (reference sequence). The CDR3 bases are TGTGCCTGGAGTCTAGCGGGAGCTGTGTTTGACATTCAGTACTTC. As protein: CAWSLAGAVFDIQYF. The full variable domain, completed using reference TRBV30 and TRBJ2-4, is SQTIHQWPATLVQPVGSPLSLECTVEGTSNPNLYWYRQAAGRGLQLLFYSVGIGQISSEVPQNLSASRPQDRQFILSSKKLLLSDSGFYLCAWSLAGAVFDIQYFGAGTRLSVL.

The table lists this clonotype with many counts. The J gene is TRBJ1-1, the V gene TRBV10-3; no definite D call. Germline loops: CDR1 ENHRY, CDR2 SYGVKD. Trimming pared 8 bases from V and 8 bases from J, leaving 12 bases between. The length of the CDR3 is 11 residues. In DNA form, the CDR3 reads TGTGCCATCGGGGAGGTCGGGGAAGCTTTCTTT. This sequence encodes CAIGEVGEAFF.

Points on this clonotype: This may arise from a read error, as a much more abundant clone is one base away. The rearrangement joins TRBV14 to TRBJ2-5, with 8 bases aligning to TRBD2. The CDR3 is 15 amino acids. Germline assignment: CDR1 SGHDN and CDR2 FVKESK. CDR3 nucleotides: TGTGTCAGCAGCCAGGTGCGGGAGGAAGGAGAGACCCAGTACTTC. Its protein product is CVSSQVREEGETQYF.

This clonotype has a handful of counts. The chain combines TRBV10-3 with TRBJ2-7, with a possible D match to TRBD1 (5 bases). V lost 6 bases and J 5 bases, leaving 17 bases between the germline ends. Germline loops: CDR1 ENHRY, CDR2 SYGVKD. CDR3 length equals 14 residues. Here the CDR3 reads CAIRNSDWGDEQYF. DNA for the CDR3: TGTGCCATCAGGAATTCCGACTGGGGCGACGAGCAGTACTTC.

This clonotype was detected many times. The chain employs TRBV19 and TRBJ1-5; D remains ambiguous. This CDR3 is 14 amino acids long. Per germline, CDR1 LNHDA and CDR2 SQIVND (reference sequence). Deletions cut 3 bases from V and 0 bases from J, with 6 bases between. In DNA, the CDR3 is TGTGCCAGTAGTATCTGGGGTAGCAATCAGCCCCAGCATTTT. As protein: CASSIWGSNQPQHF. The variable domain in full, completed from reference TRBV19 and TRBJ1-5, reads DGGITQSPKYLFRKEGQNVTLSCEQNLNHDAMYWYRQDPGQGLRLIYYSQIVNDFQKGDIAEGYSVSREKKESFPLTVTSAQKNPTAFYLCASSIWGSNQPQHFGDGTRLSIL.

The table lists this clonotype with many counts. The rearrangement links TRBV12-3 or TRBV12-4 to TRBJ1-2, with 9 bases matching TRBD1. The CDR3 is 15 amino acids. V was clipped by 6 bases and J by 0 bases; unmatched bases: 5. The CDR3 loop reads CASRRDRETNYGYTF. The CDR3 DNA reads as TGTGCCAGCAGAAGGGACAGGGAGACTAACTATGGCTACACCTTC.

V gene TRBV20-1 combines with J gene TRBJ2-7; 11 bases align to TRBD2. CDR3 length: 15 amino acids. Per the germline V gene, CDR1 is DFQATT and CDR2 is SNEGSKA (reference sequence). V was pared by 1 base and J by 2 bases, with 4 bases of the junction left unmatched. DNA for the CDR3: TGCAGTGCTAGAGGTACTAGCGGGAGTGCCTACGAGCAGTACTTC. Translated, it gives CSARGTSGSAYEQYF.

The count of this clonotype is one. This rearrangement joins TRBV30 to TRBJ1-5; a weak D match, TRBD1 (5 bases). Germline CDR1 and CDR2: GTSNPN and SVGIG (reference sequence). The V and J ends lost 3 bases and 4 bases respectively, with 7 bases between them. There are 12 residues in the CDR3. CDR3 in amino acids: CAWRGANQPQHF. In nucleotides, the CDR3 is TGTGCCTGGAGAGGGGCGAATCAGCCCCAGCATTTT.

This clonotype was counted ten times or more. CDR3 in amino acids: CSARDPRGRVQGTEAFF. CDR3 DNA: TGCAGTGCTAGAGATCCGCGAGGACGGGTACAGGGCACTGAAGCTTTCTTT. The chain has TRBV20-1 and TRBJ1-1, with D perhaps TRBD1 (6 bases). The CDR3 sequence is 17 residues long. V was cut by 0 bases and J by 4 bases, with 21 bases left in between. Germline V gene lookup returns CDR1 DFQATT and CDR2 SNEGSKA (reference sequence).

This clonotype occurred many times. The rearrangement uses TRBV10-3 and TRBJ1-6, with 7 nucleotides matching TRBD1. The J segment lost 11 bases and the V segment lost 6 bases, leaving 10 bases of the junction unmatched. Germline assignment: CDR1 ENHRY and CDR2 SYGVKD. The CDR3 sequence is 14 residues long. The CDR3 region is CAISSRDSLAPLHF. DNA of the CDR3: TGTGCCATCAGCAGCCGGGACAGTCTCGCACCCCTCCACTTT.

This clonotype was found many times. The chain links TRBV6-1 to TRBJ2-5; TRBD2 agrees at 9 bases. Germline-derived CDR1 and CDR2 are MNHNS and SASEGT. V lost 6 bases to trimming and J lost 1 base; unmatched junction nucleotides: 6. The CDR3 spans 15 residues. CDR3 coding DNA: TGTGCCAGCAGAACTCCGGGACTAGCCCAAGAGACCCAGTACTTC. Encoded protein: CASRTPGLAQETQYF.

In its sample, this clonotype was seen many times. The junction does not match germline at one end; this may be a read error. V gene TRBV29-1 combines with J gene TRBJ2-7, with 8 nucleotides matching TRBD2. The germline V gene has CDR1 SQVTM and CDR2 ANQGSEA. The CDR3 loop spans 13 amino acids. CDR3 in amino acids: CSVEAGAYYEQYF. The CDR3 coding sequence is TGCAGCGTCGAAGCGGGAGCTTACTACGAGCAGTACTTC.